This TCR beta chain stems from a study of blood T cell repertoires in COVID-19. Sequencing used immunoSEQ multiplex PCR; TCRdb keeps in-frame clones, though not all of them. The table records under 200,000 clones, roughly 88% of them present only once. Only a few counts were recorded for this clone. Looked up from germline, CDR1 is MDHEN and CDR2 is SYDVKM. There are 17 residues in the CDR3. The ends lost 2 bases at V and 5 bases at J; junction bases unmatched: 10. Sequencing was performed on peripheral blood. This chain connects TRBV28 to TRBJ2-2; 8 positions agree with TRBD1. This TCR was sampled from a man between 18 and 35 years old with COVID-19, enrolled during active disease. The CDR3 DNA reads as TGTGCCAGCAGTTTAGAGATTGGACAGGGTAGGACCGGGGAGCTGTTTTTT. It is translated as CASSLEIGQGRTGELFF.